This is a list of T cell receptor beta chains from one sample in a study of neurological immune-mediated disorders. One entry per CDR3 protein results from TCRdb running MiXCR on the 5' RACE reads. The table has about 90,000 distinct CDR3 sequences, 13% seen once. The sample comprised PBMCs. The receptors originated from a female donor with HTLV-1-associated myelopathy (HAM/TSP). Both conserved end residues are part of each CDR3. Each record gives: clone size, V gene, J gene, D gene, CDR3 protein, CDR3 DNA. A D gene is named only where the DNA matches it firmly. Clone size, where shown, is once, few, many, or a class for clones that have expanded.

many	TRBV20-1	TRBJ1-1	TRBD1	CSARDRTGLWNTEAFF	TGCAGTGCTAGAGATAGGACAGGGCTATGGAACACTGAAGCTTTCTTT
many	TRBV20-1	TRBJ2-7	.	CSALEDYYSYEQYF	TGCAGTGCTTTAGAGGACTATTACTCCTACGAGCAGTACTTC
many	TRBV12-3/TRBV12-4	TRBJ2-2	.	CASSPPLGPGELFF	TGTGCCAGCAGTCCCCCTCTCGGGCCCGGGGAGCTGTTTTTT
few	TRBV7-6	TRBJ2-3	TRBD2	CASSLSLAGGIGKDTQYF	TGTGCCAGCAGCTTATCACTAGCGGGGGGTATCGGCAAAGATACGCAGTATTTT
.	TRBV7-2	TRBJ2-2	.	CASNLAPTGSRGELFF	TGTGCCAGCAACTTAGCCCCCACAGGGTCACGCGGGGAGCTGTTTTTT
.	TRBV20-1	TRBJ2-7	.	CSAPTGWGREQYF	TGCAGTGCTCCGACAGGCTGGGGGCGGGAGCAGTACTTC
many	TRBV7-9	TRBJ2-5	TRBD1	CASSLGQLQETQYF	TGTGCCAGCAGCTTGGGACAGCTCCAAGAGACCCAGTACTTC
many	TRBV2	TRBJ2-1	TRBD2	CASSLAGAHNEQFF	TGTGCCAGCAGTCTAGCGGGGGCCCACAATGAGCAGTTCTTC
many	TRBV7-2	TRBJ2-5	TRBD1	CASSGDRGETQYF	TGTGCCAGCAGCGGGGACAGGGGAGAGACCCAGTACTTC
many	TRBV7-2	TRBJ2-7	.	CASSLEGFGVPYEQYF	TGTGCCAGCAGCTTAGAGGGGTTCGGGGTTCCGTACGAGCAGTACTTC
many	TRBV10-3	TRBJ2-5	TRBD1	CAISRNEGGFGETQYF	TGTGCCATCAGCCGTAACGAAGGGGGCTTTGGAGAGACCCAGTACTTC
many	TRBV29-1	TRBJ1-5	TRBD1	CSVSDRGPGQPQHF	TGCAGCGTCTCGGACAGGGGGCCAGGCCAGCCCCAGCATTTT
many	TRBV10-3	TRBJ1-2	.	CAISPPGEGGYTF	TGTGCCATCAGCCCACCGGGGGAGGGTGGCTACACCTTC
many	TRBV5-1	TRBJ2-1	.	CASSSISVRQHNEQFF	TGCGCCAGCAGTAGTATCTCAGTTAGGCAACACAATGAGCAGTTCTTC
many	TRBV12-3/TRBV12-4	TRBJ1-1	.	CASSLASSGTEAFF	TGTGCCAGCAGTTTAGCGTCGTCGGGCACTGAAGCTTTCTTT
.	TRBV24-1	TRBJ2-2	.	CATGGTKSNTGELFF	TGTGCCACCGGAGGGACAAAGTCGAACACCGGGGAGCTGTTTTTT
.	TRBV5-1	TRBJ2-3	.	CASSLAAGTSTDTQYF	TGCGCCAGCAGCTTGGCTGCGGGGACTAGCACAGATACGCAGTATTTT
many	TRBV12-3/TRBV12-4	TRBJ1-3	.	CASSVGATTIYF	TGTGCCAGCAGTGTCGGGGCCACAACCATATATTTT
many	TRBV4-1	TRBJ2-7	.	CASSQGLRYEQYF	TGCGCCAGCAGCCAGGGCCTACGCTACGAGCAGTACTTC
many	TRBV20-1	TRBJ2-2	TRBD2	CSASGLAGHTGELFF	TGCAGTGCTAGCGGGCTAGCGGGGCACACCGGGGAGCTGTTTTTT
many	TRBV7-2	TRBJ2-1	TRBD2	CATRDGGGVHEQFF	TGTGCCACCAGAGATGGGGGAGGGGTCCATGAGCAGTTCTTC
many	TRBV5-1	TRBJ1-1	TRBD1	CASSSTQGAWTEAFF	TGCGCCAGCAGCTCGACACAGGGGGCGTGGACTGAAGCTTTCTTT
many	TRBV5-1	TRBJ1-5	TRBD1	CASSLGDRSNQPQHF	TGCGCCAGCAGCTTGGGGGACAGAAGCAATCAGCCCCAGCATTTT
many	TRBV7-2	TRBJ2-5	.	CASSSQGKETQYF	TGTGCCAGCAGCTCACAGGGAAAAGAGACCCAGTACTTC
.	TRBV28	TRBJ2-2	.	CASRYTGPANTGELFF	TGTGCCAGCAGATATACAGGGCCCGCAAACACCGGGGAGCTGTTTTTT